This TCR beta chain is from a study of Graves' ophthalmopathy and Graves' hyperthyroidism. Diagnosis was based on clinical symptoms, serum thyroxine, TRAb, thyroid ultrasound and orbital computed tomography. The PBMCs originated from more than 8 ml of fresh peripheral blood. This clonotype appeared many times. Amplification of TCR beta CDR3 regions used RNA transcripts. Scientists carried out first-round RT-PCR using HTBI primers and then a second-round multiplex PCR. TCRdb reprocessed the multiplex PCR reads with MiXCR, giving one entry per CDR3 protein. The sample comprises hundreds of thousands of distinct CDR3 sequences, approximately 21% of which are singletons, and roughly 3% rests with the top ten. The V gene lost 2 bases and the J gene lost 4 bases, with 6 bases spanning the gap. This CDR3 has 13 amino acids.

The chain is built from TRBV12-3 or TRBV12-4 and TRBJ1-3; no reliable D call. The specimen sequenced was peripheral blood. This TCR derives from a woman younger than 35 with stable Graves' hyperthyroidism. The CDR3, as DNA: TGTGCCAGCAGTTTAAGCGAGGGAAACACCATATATTTT. Encoded protein: CASSLSEGNTIYF.